These 3 T cell receptor beta chains came from one sample sequenced in a study of response to subunit inactivated influenza vaccine. TCRdb reprocessed the RT-PCR reads with MiXCR, giving one entry per CDR3 protein. Of approximately 170,000 distinct CDR3 sequences in the sample, 10% to 15% were seen once. The same sample was also used in a study of T cells expressing NK-cell markers. That source reports: cDNA encoding TCR beta was synthesized via 5'RACE template switching incorporating UMIs.

The sequenced sample was CD8+ T cells sorted from PBMCs, obtained about 11 days after vaccination. The receptors stem from a man aged 50-60 years who received an inactivated influenza vaccine.

This clonotype was counted only a few times. This chain uses TRBV11-2 with TRBJ2-1; 15 nucleotides match TRBD2. CDR3 length equals 21 residues. CDR1 and CDR2 (germline): SGHAT, FQNNGV. Trimming removed 1 base from V and 7 bases from J; junction bases left unmatched: 17. CDR3 loop: CASSLVHRGTSGGITPNEQFF. CDR3 sequence (DNA): TGTGCCAGCAGCTTAGTACATCGTGGGACTAGCGGGGGGATCACTCCTAATGAGCAGTTCTTC.

Note on this clonotype: Germline is not matched at one junction end, which may reflect a read error. The chain combines TRBV9 with TRBJ2-6; D ambiguous. In germline, CDR1 is SGDLS, CDR2 YYNGEE. The CDR3 loop spans 15 amino acids. In nucleotides, the CDR3 is TGTGGCAGCAGCGCCTACAGCTCTGGGGCCAACGTCCTGACTTTC. Protein product: CGSSAYSSGANVLTF.

This clonotype has more than one count but fewer than ten. The rearrangement joins TRBV9 to TRBJ2-7; TRBD1 aligns across 11 bases. Germline CDR1 SGDLS, CDR2 YYNGEE. V lost 4 bases to trimming and J lost 5 bases; unmatched junction nucleotides: 8. This CDR3 region has 15 residues. This CDR3 is CASSLAGTGGNEQYF. CDR3 DNA: TGTGCCAGCAGCTTAGCAGGGACAGGGGGTAACGAGCAGTACTTC.